This is a list of T cell receptor beta chains from one sample in a study of T cell changes during pregnancy in multiple sclerosis. Only in-frame clones appear in the TCRdb table, and some are missing; sequencing was by immunoSEQ multiplex PCR. The data contain tens of thousands of clones, 94% of them seen just once; the ten biggest clones take up around 5%. The sequencing used CD8+ T cells from peripheral blood mononuclear cells, collected before pregnancy. Every receptor here comes from a female donor with multiple sclerosis, enrolled in a pregnancy study. The CDR3 runs from the conserved cysteine through the conserved F or W. D genes are given only for firm matches. Not every row has a clone size; where given, it reads once, few, many or a size class.

NA TRBJ1-4 NA TRBV23-1 TGCGCCAGCAGTCAGACGGAGTCGGGTCCCCCAACTAATGAAAAACTGTTTTTT CASSQTESGPPTNEKLFF
TRBD2 TRBJ2-5 many TRBV11-2 TGTGCCAGCAGCTTCTGGGGGGGGTTCCAAGAGACCCAGTACTTC CASSFWGGFQETQYF
NA TRBJ2-7 NA TRBV7-6 TGTGCCAGCAGCCCTTTACCCGAGGATGCCTACGAGCAGTACTTC CASSPLPEDAYEQYF
TRBD1 TRBJ2-7 once TRBV27 TGTGCCAGCAGTTCTCCACGGACAGGACCAGGCGAGCAGTACTTC CASSSPRTGPGEQYF
NA TRBJ1-2 once TRBV7-3 TGTGCCAGCAGCCCGCGTGACAGCTACTATGGCTACACCTTC CASSPRDSYYGYTF
TRBD1 TRBJ2-7 NA TRBV27 TGTGCCAGCAGCCCGACAGGGACGAACGAGCAGTACTTC CASSPTGTNEQYF
NA TRBJ2-7 NA TRBV4-1 TGCGCCAGCAGCCAAGGAGTACTAGAGCCAAACCTCGAGCAGTACTTC CASSQGVLEPNLEQYF
NA TRBJ1-1 NA TRBV7-9 TGTGCCAGCAGCTCCACAGGACCCACTGAAGCTTTCTTT CASSSTGPTEAFF
NA TRBJ2-1 once TRBV6-6 TGTGCCAGCAGTTTAGGGGATTCGGGGTTCTTC CASSLGDSGFF
NA TRBJ1-1 NA TRBV4-3 TGCGCCAGCAGCCAAGATACGGACTTTACCACTGAAGCTTTCTTT CASSQDTDFTTEAFF
NA TRBJ2-1 NA TRBV6-5 TGTGCCAGCAGGCCCCTCCCCTCGGACAATGAGCAGTTCTTC CASRPLPSDNEQFF
TRBD1 TRBJ1-2 NA TRBV29-1 TGCAGCGTTGAAACAGGGGGCGCATGGGGCTACACCTTC CSVETGGAWGYTF
NA TRBJ1-2 few TRBV20-1 TGCAGTGCTAACTCACTCAGGGGCTACACCTTC CSANSLRGYTF
TRBD1 TRBJ2-1 NA TRBV27 TGTGCCAGCAACTCCGGGACAGGGGGATACAATGAGCAGTTCTTC CASNSGTGGYNEQFF
TRBD2 TRBJ2-7 NA TRBV4-2 TGTGCCAGCAGCCAAGATGGCGGGAGTCATTACGAGCAGTACTTC CASSQDGGSHYEQYF
TRBD2 TRBJ2-7 NA TRBV27 TGTGCCAGCAGTTTAGCGGGAGACACCCCCTACGAGCAGTACTTC CASSLAGDTPYEQYF
TRBD1 TRBJ2-7 NA TRBV10-3 TGTGCCCTAGGACAGGGGAGCGACGAGCAGTACTTC CALGQGSDEQYF
TRBD1 TRBJ1-2 NA TRBV4-1 TGCGCCAGCAGGCAGACCGGGACAGGGGATGGCTACACCTTC CASRQTGTGDGYTF
TRBD2 TRBJ2-4 NA TRBV27 TGTGCCAGCAGTTCTGGCGGGACTAGAAACATTCAGTACTTC CASSSGGTRNIQYF
TRBD2 TRBJ2-1 NA TRBV27 TGTGCCAGCAGTAAAATAGGACTAGCGGGCTGGGATGAGCAGTTCTTC CASSKIGLAGWDEQFF
NA TRBJ2-1 NA TRBV7-2 TGTGCCAGCAGCTTTCCCTATAATGAGCAGTTCTTC CASSFPYNEQFF